A selection of T cell receptor beta chains follows, all from one sample in a study of shared clonotypes between healthy human individuals. The repertoire was sequenced with immunoSEQ multiplex PCR; TCRdb's copy has only in-frame clones and lacks some. The sample carries 2 million to 2.5 million clones, around 92% recorded once. The sequencing input was naive CD4+ T cells from PBMCs. Receptor source: a young man in good health. Some clones in this sample may be carry-over from other donors' samples. CDR3s include the opening cysteine and the closing phenylalanine or tryptophan. A D gene is named only where the DNA matches it firmly. The size field is filled for only some rows; it gives once, few, many or a size class.

TRBJ2-1 TRBV9 NA NA 14 CASSAGLSYNEQFF TGTGCCAGCAGCGCGGGACTCTCCTACAATGAGCAGTTCTTC
TRBJ2-3 TRBV6-5 NA NA 14 CASSTGLWADTQYF TGTGCCAGCAGCACGGGTCTTTGGGCAGATACGCAGTATTTT
TRBJ2-7 TRBV2 NA NA 13 CASSRDLMYEQYF TGTGCCAGCAGCCGGGACCTCATGTACGAGCAGTACTTC
TRBJ1-4 TRBV5-1 NA NA 14 CASSYVGGNEKLFF TGCGCCAGCAGTTACGTCGGGGGGAATGAAAAACTGTTTTTT
TRBJ2-2 TRBV6-6 few NA 10 CASRSGELFF TGTGCCAGCAGAAGCGGGGAGCTGTTTTTT
TRBJ2-1 TRBV10-3 NA TRBD2 16 CAIAPTSGSPYNEQFF TGTGCCATCGCACCGACTAGCGGGAGTCCCTACAATGAGCAGTTCTTC
TRBJ2-1 TRBV2 NA TRBD2 16 CASRTSGGGSYNEQFF TGTGCCAGTCGGACTAGCGGGGGGGGCTCCTACAATGAGCAGTTCTTC
TRBJ2-7 TRBV28 NA TRBD2 14 CASSLPSGSYEQYF TGTGCCAGCAGTTTGCCTAGCGGGTCCTACGAGCAGTACTTC
TRBJ1-4 TRBV25-1 NA NA 15 CASSESGAGNEKLFF TGTGCCAGCAGTGAATCAGGGGCCGGAAATGAAAAACTGTTTTTT
TRBJ2-4 TRBV29-1 NA NA 15 CSVEVLSEGKVGQYF TGCAGCGTTGAAGTGCTATCTGAGGGGAAGGTAGGGCAGTACTTC
TRBJ2-7 TRBV4-1 NA NA 16 CASSQWGAGPASEQYF TGCGCCAGCAGCCAATGGGGGGCGGGCCCGGCTTCCGAGCAGTACTTC
TRBJ2-2 TRBV18 NA TRBD1 17 CASSSPGTGDRTGELFF TGTGCCAGCTCATCCCCCGGGACAGGGGATCGGACCGGGGAGCTGTTTTTT
TRBJ1-3 TRBV28 NA NA 18 CASSPDPPRRGSGNTIYF TGTGCCAGCAGTCCAGACCCCCCGCGGCGGGGCTCTGGAAACACCATATATTTT
TRBJ2-3 TRBV18 NA NA 14 CASSPWQSTDTQYF TGTGCCAGCTCACCTTGGCAGAGCACAGATACGCAGTATTTT
TRBJ2-7 TRBV7-9 NA NA 16 CASSLYGSIPNYEQYF TGTGCCAGCAGCTTATACGGCAGCATACCAAACTACGAGCAGTACTTC
TRBJ2-2 TRBV7-7 NA NA 14 CASSVDRNTGELFF TGTGCCAGCAGCGTCGACAGAAACACCGGGGAGCTGTTTTTT
TRBJ2-2 TRBV6-4 NA NA 12 CASGEQTGELFF TGTGCCAGCGGGGAGCAGACCGGGGAGCTGTTTTTT
TRBJ2-1 TRBV5-1 NA NA 17 CASSRAGAEISYNEQFF TGCGCCAGCAGCCGTGCCGGGGCGGAGATCTCCTACAATGAGCAGTTCTTC
TRBJ2-1 TRBV9 NA NA 16 CASREPRAGAYNEQFF TGTGCCAGCAGAGAACCGCGGGCGGGGGCATACAATGAGCAGTTCTTC
TRBJ1-4 TRBV7-2 NA NA 15 CASSLRDPTNEKLFF TGTGCCAGCAGCTTAAGAGACCCAACTAATGAAAAACTGTTTTTT
TRBJ1-2 TRBV27 NA NA 17 CASSPLPWGPRQDGYTF TGTGCCAGCAGTCCACTACCATGGGGCCCTCGCCAGGATGGCTACACCTTC
TRBJ2-7 TRBV4-1 NA TRBD2 16 CASSQDRSGTSYEQYF TGCGCCAGCAGCCAAGATCGCAGCGGGACCTCCTACGAGCAGTACTTC
TRBJ2-1 TRBV19 NA NA 15 CASTTTGTFPNEQFF TGTGCCAGTACCACGACCGGGACTTTCCCGAATGAGCAGTTCTTC
TRBJ2-5 TRBV5-1 NA TRBD2 16 CASSVQSGRAGETQYF TGCGCCAGCAGCGTACAGAGCGGGAGGGCGGGGGAGACCCAGTACTTC
TRBJ2-2 TRBV27 NA TRBD2 15 CASSLAGVRTGELFF TGTGCCAGCAGTCTAGCGGGAGTCCGTACCGGGGAGCTGTTTTTT
TRBJ2-7 TRBV10-3 NA TRBD1 15 CAISSHPGQNYEQYF TGTGCCATCAGTTCCCACCCGGGACAGAACTACGAGCAGTACTTC
TRBJ1-6 TRBV5-6 NA TRBD1 14 CASSSDRGGSPLHF TGTGCCAGCAGCTCGGACAGGGGAGGTTCACCCCTCCACTTT
TRBJ2-3 TRBV7-3 NA NA 15 CASSLFQVTTDTQYF TGTGCCAGCAGCTTATTCCAGGTGACCACAGATACGCAGTATTTT